This TCR beta chain appears in the sequencing data of a study of T cell repertoires in cytomegalovirus infection. Across the study: Use of recently identified HLA-C-restricted and well-studied HLA-B-restricted CMV epitopes was part of the study.

The CDR3 covers 17 residues. V lost 4 bases and J lost 6; bases outside the gene matches: 11. Germline V gene data show CDR1 as LGHNA and CDR2 as YNFKEQ. Findings and limits, study-wide: What dominated the ex vivo response were HLA-C-restricted CMV-specific TCR beta clonotypes.

Note on this clonotype: Its antigen is undetermined.

TCRdb redid the calling of the reads with MiXCR, one entry per CDR3 protein. Seen here are roughly 310,000 distinct CDR3 sequences, 29% observed once, and the top ten hold approximately 20%. The sequencing here drew on cultured PBMCs, taken from culture after CMV antigen stimulation. The sequence was collected from a human donor in good health (CMV status not recorded). Some clones in this sample may be carry-over from other donors' samples. The chain joins TRBV4-2 to TRBJ2-1, with TRBD2 identical over 11 bases. CDR3 region: CASSPRPLAGVGNEQFF. DNA of the CDR3: TGTGCCAGCAGCCCCAGACCACTAGCGGGAGTCGGCAATGAGCAGTTCTTC.